This T cell receptor beta chain was sequenced during a study of response to subunit inactivated influenza vaccine. V shed 1 base and J shed 4 bases, with 18 bases lying between them. Germline values: CDR1 SGDLS, CDR2 YYNGEE. This CDR3 spans 17 amino acids. One entry per CDR3 protein results from TCRdb running MiXCR on the RT-PCR reads. The sample shows roughly 150,000 distinct CDR3 sequences, approximately 10% of them seen only once. This clonotype has only a few counts. The source material was non-naive T cells sorted from PBMCs, sampled 45 days after vaccination. The rearrangement uses TRBV9 and TRBJ1-3; D is perhaps TRBD1 (6 bases). The source is a man aged 45-65 years who received an inactivated influenza vaccine. The CDR3 DNA reads as TGTGCCAGCAGCGTACGGGTAGGGGGGGCTGCAGGAAACACCATATATTTT. It encodes CASSVRVGGAAGNTIYF.